This T cell receptor beta chain comes out of a study of blood T cell repertoires in COVID-19 (dated by TCRdb to the early 2020s). For the study in its entirety: Collaborator samples came from the United States, Italy and Spain and covered acute and convalescent phases of COVID-19. The prospective study material was composed of cDNA or gDNA derived from T cells, B-cell-depleted T cells, or PBMCs. The dataset comprised deeply sampled blood TCRbeta repertoires from subjects exposed to, actively infected with, or recovered from COVID-19. The repertoires were released in a freely available public database intended as a resource for research on the immune response to SARS-CoV-2. Samples were obtained from the ongoing ImmuneRACE study (first 160 participants) and from some 1,300 subjects provided by 6 global collaborators. A de-identified subject ID, COVID-19 status, age in years and sex were almost always included in the sample metadata. Where available, HLA class I and class II types were taken from metadata supplied by the sample provider and were not determined by assay-based typing.

The CDR3 runs 16 residues from the cysteine to the phenylalanine. CDR3 DNA only is kept here, 48 bases in frame from base 1. The germline V gene specifies MDHEN as CDR1 and SYDVKM as CDR2. Germline trimming amounts to 7 bases on V and 9 bases on J, with 11 as the count of junction bases outside the gene matches. The immunoSEQ Assay, a bias-controlled multiplex PCR, was used to amplify TCRbeta CDR3 regions from genomic DNA. Processing in the source paper ran as follows. The number of nucleated cells in each sample was estimated from the amplification of reference gene primers within the assay. To quantify the absolute abundance of each unique TCRbeta CDR3 rearrangement, sequence reads were collapsed and filtered. For each sample, productive Simpson clonality was calculated by taking the square root of Simpson's diversity index across productive rearrangements. Here the immuneACCESS table is served through TCRdb, limited to in-frame sequences with V and J called. Missing clones are a known gap in these copies; in checked studies unresolved V genes cover under half, and the rest lacks a known reason. Clone size and the V and J calls come from that table; the DNA yielded D and trimming. The sample table shows about 180,000 clones, and over 80% are seen once. Around 7% of the sample is taken by the ten largest.

In Seattle, one collaborating source enrolled patients while the infection was active and tracked those patients longitudinally over the course of disease. Whole blood was collected in K2EDTA tubes by collaborating institutions according to the institutions' own protocols. For TCRbeta analysis, collaborators shipped samples as frozen whole blood, isolated PBMCs, or DNA extracted from either of those sample types. Here is what the overall study found, with its caveats: The quantity of clinical and demographic metadata differed by source and by participant and was supplied without curation.

About this clone itself: The antigen this receptor binds is unknown. No much larger clone is present one base from it, and per-base qualities are unavailable.

This receptor was obtained from a woman aged 40 to 50 with COVID-19, enrolled during active disease. The specimen was peripheral blood. Recombination connected TRBV28 to TRBJ2-1, and TRBD2 matches 14 of the central bases. CDR3 reads: CASTSRTSGRRGEQFF. The sequence in DNA is TGTGCCAGCACCAGCCGGACTAGCGGGAGGAGGGGTGAGCAGTTCTTC.